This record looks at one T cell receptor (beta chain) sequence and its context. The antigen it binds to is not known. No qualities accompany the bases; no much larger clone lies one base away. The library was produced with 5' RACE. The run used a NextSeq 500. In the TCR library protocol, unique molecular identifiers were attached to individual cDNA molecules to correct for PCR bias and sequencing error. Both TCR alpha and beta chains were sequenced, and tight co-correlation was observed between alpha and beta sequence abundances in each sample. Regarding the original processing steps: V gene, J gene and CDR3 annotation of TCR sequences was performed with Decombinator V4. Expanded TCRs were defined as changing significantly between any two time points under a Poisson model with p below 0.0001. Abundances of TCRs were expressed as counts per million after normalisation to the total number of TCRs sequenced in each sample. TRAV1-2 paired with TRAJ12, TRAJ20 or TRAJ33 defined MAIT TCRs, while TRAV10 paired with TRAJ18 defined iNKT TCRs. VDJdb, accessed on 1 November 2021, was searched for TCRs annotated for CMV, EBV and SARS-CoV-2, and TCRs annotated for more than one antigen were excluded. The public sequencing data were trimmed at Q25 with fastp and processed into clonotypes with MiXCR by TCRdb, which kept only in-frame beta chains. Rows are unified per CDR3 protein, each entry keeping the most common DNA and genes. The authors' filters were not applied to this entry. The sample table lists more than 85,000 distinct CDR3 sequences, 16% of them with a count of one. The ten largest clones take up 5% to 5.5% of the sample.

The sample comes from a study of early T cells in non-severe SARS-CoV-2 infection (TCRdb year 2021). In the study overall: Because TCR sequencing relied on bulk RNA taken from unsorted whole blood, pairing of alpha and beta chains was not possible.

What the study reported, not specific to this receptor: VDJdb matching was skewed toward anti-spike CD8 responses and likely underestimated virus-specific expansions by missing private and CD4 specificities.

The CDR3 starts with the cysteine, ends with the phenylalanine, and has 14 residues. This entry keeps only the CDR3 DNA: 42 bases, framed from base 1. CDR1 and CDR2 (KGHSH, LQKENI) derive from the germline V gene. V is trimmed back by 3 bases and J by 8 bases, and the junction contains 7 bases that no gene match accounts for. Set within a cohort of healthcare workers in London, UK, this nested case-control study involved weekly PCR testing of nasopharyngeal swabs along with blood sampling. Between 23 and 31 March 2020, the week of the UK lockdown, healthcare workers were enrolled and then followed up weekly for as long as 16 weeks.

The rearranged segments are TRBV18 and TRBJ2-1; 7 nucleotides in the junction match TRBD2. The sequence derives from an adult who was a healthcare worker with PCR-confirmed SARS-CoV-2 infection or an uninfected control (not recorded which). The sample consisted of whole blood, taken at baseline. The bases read TGTGCCAGCTCACCGGGACTACAAACTTATGAGCAGTTCTTC. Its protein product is CASSPGLQTYEQFF.